This T cell receptor (beta chain) derives from a study of T cell repertoires in cytomegalovirus infection (dated by TCRdb to about 2019). With respect to the entire study: Donor HLA type was relevant to the analysis, because carriage of CMV infection together with the matching HLA type was indicated by public TCR beta signatures.

The full study reports these points: The ex vivo response was dominated by HLA-C-restricted CMV-specific TCR beta clonotypes, which also provided the single most frequent clonotype in two of eight donors. Cumulative frequency of public TCR beta family members discriminated carriers of CMV infection plus the relevant HLA type in this cohort and an independent approximately 350-donor cohort.

These reads were obtained on an Illumina HiSeq 1500. The raw public reads went through TCRdb reprocessing: fastp at Q25, MiXCR clone calling, in-frame beta chains kept. Rows are unified per CDR3 protein, each entry keeping the most common DNA and genes. The sample records roughly 320,000 distinct CDR3 sequences, around 9.1% of which are singletons. The ten top clones hold around 2.4% of the sample. In this sample, this clonotype turned up many times. It lacks a known antigen. Per-nucleotide qualities are absent, and no much larger clonotype sits a single base away. CDR1 and CDR2 are drawn from the germline V gene (reference sequence): DFQATT, SNEGSKA. V and J are truncated by 0 bases and 1 base respectively, leaving an intervening sequence of 4 bases. Including cysteine and phenylalanine, the CDR3 has 13 amino acids. Solely the CDR3 DNA is kept, with 39 bases framed from the first base.

Recombination joined TRBV20-1 with TRBJ2-1; confidence is insufficient to name the D gene. The clonotype comes from a human donor in good health (CMV status not recorded). Some clones in this sample may be carry-over from other donors' samples. The sequenced sample was PBMCs. The sequence in DNA is TGCAGTGCTAGAGACTGGTCCTACAATGAGCAGTTCTTC. Its amino acids are CSARDWSYNEQFF.